This T cell receptor beta chain stems from a study of T cell responses to AZD1222 COVID-19 vaccine. Only one count was recorded for this clone. Between the trimmed V and J ends, which lost 5 bases and 0 bases, there was a span of 20 bases. CDR3 size: 18 residues. In germline, CDR1 is LNHDA, CDR2 SQIVND (reference sequence). Data came from immunoSEQ multiplex PCR; TCRdb stores just in-frame clones and leaves some out. The sample lists tens of thousands of clones, 85% to 90% occurring once. The chain links TRBV19 to TRBJ2-1; D is unresolved. The starting material was peripheral blood, obtained 28 days after the second AZD1222 dose. This receptor was taken from an adult who received the AZD1222 COVID-19 vaccine. CDR3 residues: CASSPHPTSPSSYNEQFF. The DNA for the CDR3 is TGTGCCAGTAGTCCCCACCCGACCTCTCCGAGCTCCTACAATGAGCAGTTCTTC.